The clone carrying this TCR beta chain occurred a few times. In germline, CDR1 is SEHNR, CDR2 FQNEAQ (reference sequence). Trimming took 5 bases from V and 8 from J, leaving 21 bases between them. This CDR3 is 15 amino acids long. This sample was taken from a study of blood T cell repertoires in COVID-19. In the original analysis: Using reference gene primer amplification, nucleated cell counts were estimated. The assay was immunoSEQ multiplex PCR, and TCRdb's table has in-frame clones only and misses some. Clonal size and the V and J genes are those of that table, whereas D and trimming came from the DNA. Of 300,000 or so clones listed, around 83% are singletons.

The receptor was derived from a woman aged 50 to 60 with acute or convalescent COVID-19. Sequenced: peripheral blood. The rearrangement joins TRBV7-9 to TRBJ1-2, with no clear D. In DNA form, the CDR3 reads TGTGCCAGCAGCAACGGACTGGATTTCTATCTGGGCTACACCTTC. Translation gives CASSNGLDFYLGYTF.